The T cell receptor beta chain under discussion was sequenced for a study of blood T cell repertoires in COVID-19. On the study more broadly: Some COVID-19 samples were acute and others convalescent; all came from the United States, Italy and Spain. PBMCs, B-cell-depleted T cells, or T cells were the source of the cDNA or gDNA that made up the material.

This CDR3 spans 12 amino acids. V was trimmed by 5 bases and J by 5 bases, leaving 10 bases between them. Per the original methods: Cell counts per sample came from amplifying reference gene primers. Repertoires were generated with immunoSEQ multiplex PCR, while TCRdb's copy carries only in-frame clones and drops some. V, J and clone size are those of that table, while D and trimming were read from the DNA. The table lists tens of thousands of clones, just over 85% of them singletons. This clone was seen only a few times. The V call is TRBV12-3 or TRBV12-4, the J call TRBJ2-7; maybe TRBD1 (6 bases). This receptor was identified in a man in his 70s with acute or convalescent COVID-19. The sample consisted of peripheral blood. The CDR3 protein is CASSKQGNEQYF. CDR3 nucleotide sequence: TGTGCCAGCAGTAAACAGGGTAACGAGCAGTACTTC.